The rows below give T cell receptor beta chains drawn from one sample of a study of STAT5B mutations in CD4+ large granular lymphocyte leukemia. Sequencing was performed with immunoSEQ multiplex PCR; in TCRdb, only in-frame clones are kept and a portion is missing. Of fewer than 35,000 clones listed, around 71% were seen once; the top ten hold roughly 0.43%. The sample was CD4+ T cells from blood buffy coats. These receptors were obtained from a human donor in good health. Each CDR3 is given with its conserved first and last residue. The D gene is left open where the match is weak. Where a row states a size, it is once, few, many or the class of an expanded clone; other rows omit it.

v_gene: TRBV6-5
abundance: NA
j_gene: TRBJ1-1
d_gene: NA
CDR3nt: TGTGCCAGCAGTCACGTGAACACTGAAGCTTTCTTT
CDR3aa: CASSHVNTEAFF

v_gene: TRBV9
abundance: once
j_gene: TRBJ2-7
d_gene: TRBD1
CDR3nt: TGTGCCAGCAGCGTGGACCCGGGACAGGGGGGCTACGAGCAGTACTTC
CDR3aa: CASSVDPGQGGYEQYF

v_gene: TRBV19
abundance: once
j_gene: TRBJ2-4
d_gene: TRBD1
CDR3nt: TGTGCCAGTAGTTTGACAGGGGAAGGGCGGTACTTC
CDR3aa: CASSLTGEGRYF

v_gene: TRBV18
abundance: NA
j_gene: TRBJ1-1
d_gene: NA
CDR3nt: TGTGCCAGCTCACCACCAAGGGGAGTTACTGAAGCTTTCTTT
CDR3aa: CASSPPRGVTEAFF

v_gene: TRBV6-5
abundance: few
j_gene: TRBJ1-2
d_gene: NA
CDR3nt: TGTGCCAGCAGTTCCCTACTCAGAGCCGTCTATGGCTACACCTTC
CDR3aa: CASSSLLRAVYGYTF

v_gene: TRBV18
abundance: NA
j_gene: TRBJ2-3
d_gene: TRBD2
CDR3nt: TGTGCCAGCTCACCAATAGCGGGGGATATCACAGATACGCAGTATTTT
CDR3aa: CASSPIAGDITDTQYF

v_gene: TRBV10-3
abundance: few
j_gene: TRBJ1-1
d_gene: NA
CDR3nt: TGTGCCATCAGTGAGTCACAGGGCACTGAAGCTTTCTTT
CDR3aa: CAISESQGTEAFF

v_gene: TRBV15
abundance: NA
j_gene: TRBJ1-2
d_gene: NA
CDR3nt: TGTGCCACCAGCAGAGATTGGGGGAACTATGGCTACACCTTC
CDR3aa: CATSRDWGNYGYTF

v_gene: TRBV14
abundance: few
j_gene: TRBJ2-5
d_gene: NA
CDR3nt: TGTGCCAGCAGCCCCGTGGGGGGCCCAGAGACCCAGTACTTC
CDR3aa: CASSPVGGPETQYF

v_gene: TRBV6-5
abundance: NA
j_gene: TRBJ2-3
d_gene: NA
CDR3nt: TGTGCCAGCAGTTACTCCCAGGGCCGGTCAGATACGCAGTATTTT
CDR3aa: CASSYSQGRSDTQYF

v_gene: TRBV19
abundance: NA
j_gene: TRBJ2-1
d_gene: NA
CDR3nt: TGTGCCAGTAGTATACGGGCCGAAGGAGGCAATGAGCAGTTCTTC
CDR3aa: CASSIRAEGGNEQFF

v_gene: TRBV4-1
abundance: NA
j_gene: TRBJ1-4
d_gene: TRBD1
CDR3nt: TGCGCCAGCAGCCTCGAAGGGGGCTGGGGTGAAAAACTGTTTTTT
CDR3aa: CASSLEGGWGEKLFF

v_gene: TRBV5-5
abundance: NA
j_gene: TRBJ2-5
d_gene: NA
CDR3nt: TGTGCCAGCAGCTTGGAACCCAGCAGGTACCAAGAGACCCAGTACTTC
CDR3aa: CASSLEPSRYQETQYF

v_gene: TRBV6-5
abundance: NA
j_gene: TRBJ2-1
d_gene: TRBD2
CDR3nt: TGTGCCAGCAGAGTAGGACTAGCGGGTTACAATGAGCAGTTCTTC
CDR3aa: CASRVGLAGYNEQFF

v_gene: TRBV6-5
abundance: once
j_gene: TRBJ1-2
d_gene: TRBD1
CDR3nt: TGTGCCAGCAGTACCCGGGACAGGGGCTCTGGCTACACCTTC
CDR3aa: CASSTRDRGSGYTF

v_gene: TRBV19
abundance: NA
j_gene: TRBJ1-5
d_gene: TRBD1
CDR3nt: TGTGCCAGTAGTATAGTCGGACAGGGGGAGCCCCAGCATTTT
CDR3aa: CASSIVGQGEPQHF

v_gene: TRBV28
abundance: NA
j_gene: TRBJ2-5
d_gene: TRBD2
CDR3nt: TGTGCCAGCAGCCTGGGGGGGAGTCAGGAGACCCAGTACTTC
CDR3aa: CASSLGGSQETQYF

v_gene: TRBV19
abundance: NA
j_gene: TRBJ2-5
d_gene: TRBD2
CDR3nt: TGTGCCAGTAGTGTACTAGCGGGGAAAGAGACCCAGTACTTC
CDR3aa: CASSVLAGKETQYF

v_gene: TRBV9
abundance: few
j_gene: TRBJ2-4
d_gene: TRBD1
CDR3nt: TGTGCCAGCAGCGAGACAGGGGGCGATGGATACATTCAGTACTTC
CDR3aa: CASSETGGDGYIQYF

v_gene: TRBV5-1
abundance: NA
j_gene: TRBJ1-4
d_gene: NA
CDR3nt: TGCGCCAGCAGCTTGACAGCAACTAATGAAAAACTGTTTTTT
CDR3aa: CASSLTATNEKLFF

v_gene: TRBV10-3
abundance: NA
j_gene: TRBJ1-1
d_gene: TRBD1
CDR3nt: TGTGCCATCAGTCCGACAGGGGGCGCACGGACTGAAGCTTTCTTT
CDR3aa: CAISPTGGARTEAFF

v_gene: TRBV2
abundance: NA
j_gene: TRBJ1-4
d_gene: NA
CDR3nt: TGTGCCAGCAGTGAAATGCGGGTAGCTAATGAAAAACTGTTTTTT
CDR3aa: CASSEMRVANEKLFF

v_gene: TRBV27
abundance: few
j_gene: TRBJ1-6
d_gene: NA
CDR3nt: TGTGCCAGCAGACCGTTGACAGGCCGTAATTCACCCCTCCACTTT
CDR3aa: CASRPLTGRNSPLHF

v_gene: TRBV19
abundance: once
j_gene: TRBJ1-1
d_gene: TRBD1
CDR3nt: TGTGCCAGTAGTATAGGGACAGGGTGGGTGAACACTGAAGCTTTCTTT
CDR3aa: CASSIGTGWVNTEAFF

v_gene: TRBV2
abundance: NA
j_gene: TRBJ2-1
d_gene: NA
CDR3nt: TGTGCCAGCAGTGAAGGGCCACTAGCCTATGAGCAGTTCTTC
CDR3aa: CASSEGPLAYEQFF

v_gene: TRBV9
abundance: few
j_gene: TRBJ2-5
d_gene: TRBD1
CDR3nt: TGTGCCAGCAGCCCACGAGGACAGGGGGCTTGGGAGACCCAGTACTTC
CDR3aa: CASSPRGQGAWETQYF

v_gene: TRBV28
abundance: NA
j_gene: TRBJ1-1
d_gene: NA
CDR3nt: TGTGCCAGCAGTTTACGGTACAGGCTGGGTGGAGCTTTCTTT
CDR3aa: CASSLRYRLGGAFF

v_gene: TRBV29-1
abundance: NA
j_gene: TRBJ2-5
d_gene: NA
CDR3nt: TGCAGCGTTGTGCAGGGGGGGCTAGGCGAGACCCAGTACTTC
CDR3aa: CSVVQGGLGETQYF

v_gene: TRBV6-6
abundance: NA
j_gene: TRBJ1-6
d_gene: NA
CDR3nt: TGTGCCACCGTACAGACGTTAAATTCACCCCTCCACTTT
CDR3aa: CATVQTLNSPLHF

v_gene: TRBV4-1
abundance: few
j_gene: TRBJ1-3
d_gene: NA
CDR3nt: TGCGCCAGCAGCCAAGGGCCAGGGGTCAGAAACACCATATATTTT
CDR3aa: CASSQGPGVRNTIYF

v_gene: TRBV6-1
abundance: once
j_gene: TRBJ2-2
d_gene: NA
CDR3nt: TGTGCCAGCAGTGAAGTAGGCAGAAGGACCGGGGAGCTGTTTTTT
CDR3aa: CASSEVGRRTGELFF

v_gene: TRBV29-1
abundance: NA
j_gene: TRBJ1-1
d_gene: NA
CDR3nt: TGCAGCGTGGACCTTAAAGGGAAGGGCACTGAAGCTTTCTTT
CDR3aa: CSVDLKGKGTEAFF

v_gene: TRBV2
abundance: NA
j_gene: TRBJ1-5
d_gene: NA
CDR3nt: TGTGCCAGCAGTTCGCAGGGTAAGCCCCAGCATTTT
CDR3aa: CASSSQGKPQHF

v_gene: TRBV11-3
abundance: NA
j_gene: TRBJ1-3
d_gene: TRBD1
CDR3nt: TGTGCCAGCAGCCCGGGACAGGGCCCTGGAAACACCATATATTTT
CDR3aa: CASSPGQGPGNTIYF

v_gene: TRBV10-1
abundance: NA
j_gene: TRBJ2-7
d_gene: TRBD1
CDR3nt: TGCGCCAGCAGAGCCGACAGGGTAGCCGGCGAGCAGTACTTC
CDR3aa: CASRADRVAGEQYF

v_gene: TRBV21-1
abundance: NA
j_gene: TRBJ1-1
d_gene: NA
CDR3nt: TGTGCCAGCAGCAAAGTGGGGCAAGTGAACGGGGGGGCTGAAGCTTTCTTT
CDR3aa: CASSKVGQVNGGAEAFF

v_gene: TRBV5-1
abundance: once
j_gene: TRBJ2-1
d_gene: NA
CDR3nt: TGCGCCAGCAGCTTGGGGGGGGACAATGAGCAGTTCTTC
CDR3aa: CASSLGGDNEQFF

v_gene: TRBV2
abundance: NA
j_gene: TRBJ2-7
d_gene: NA
CDR3nt: TGTGCCAGCAGTGAAGCCCTTGGGGGGTCGGGCGAGCAGTACTTC
CDR3aa: CASSEALGGSGEQYF

v_gene: TRBV7-6
abundance: NA
j_gene: TRBJ2-1
d_gene: TRBD2
CDR3nt: TGTGCCAGCAGCTTAGCGCCCAGCGGGGGGGCCTCCTACAATGAGCAGTTCTTC
CDR3aa: CASSLAPSGGASYNEQFF

v_gene: TRBV7-3
abundance: NA
j_gene: TRBJ1-1
d_gene: TRBD1
CDR3nt: TGTGCCAGCAGCCAAGGACAGGGGAGCGACACTGAAGCTTTCTTT
CDR3aa: CASSQGQGSDTEAFF

v_gene: TRBV30
abundance: NA
j_gene: TRBJ2-1
d_gene: TRBD1
CDR3nt: TGTGCCTGGAGTCGAACCGGACAGGTTTACAATGAGCAGTTCTTC
CDR3aa: CAWSRTGQVYNEQFF

v_gene: TRBV7-9
abundance: few
j_gene: TRBJ1-4
d_gene: NA
CDR3nt: TGTGCCAGCAGTTCCCAGGAGGCGTTTGAAAAACTGTTTTTT
CDR3aa: CASSSQEAFEKLFF

v_gene: TRBV9
abundance: NA
j_gene: TRBJ2-1
d_gene: TRBD1
CDR3nt: TGTGCCAGCAGCGTAGTGGGACAGAGCCGCAATGAGCAGTTCTTC
CDR3aa: CASSVVGQSRNEQFF

v_gene: TRBV5-6
abundance: NA
j_gene: TRBJ2-7
d_gene: TRBD2
CDR3nt: TGTGCCAGCAGCTTGCCGAGCGGGGCGCAGGAGCAGTACTTC
CDR3aa: CASSLPSGAQEQYF

v_gene: TRBV25-1
abundance: NA
j_gene: TRBJ2-3
d_gene: TRBD2
CDR3nt: TGTGCCAGCAGTGAATCCGGACTAGCGGGACCTAGCACAGATACGCAGTATTTT
CDR3aa: CASSESGLAGPSTDTQYF

v_gene: TRBV28
abundance: NA
j_gene: TRBJ1-6
d_gene: NA
CDR3nt: TGTGCCAGCAGTTTAGACGGGGCCAGCCTGGGCTCACCCCTCCACTTT
CDR3aa: CASSLDGASLGSPLHF

v_gene: TRBV7-3
abundance: NA
j_gene: TRBJ2-1
d_gene: NA
CDR3nt: TGTGCCAGCAGCCTTCTACCGGGCCTCGAGGAGCAGTTCTTC
CDR3aa: CASSLLPGLEEQFF

v_gene: TRBV10-2
abundance: NA
j_gene: TRBJ1-5
d_gene: NA
CDR3nt: TGCGCCAGCAGTTTTGATCCCGTAGGGCGGCCCCAGCATTTT
CDR3aa: CASSFDPVGRPQHF